This entry lists 6 T cell receptor beta chains sequenced from one sample in a study of shared clonotypes between healthy human individuals. Assay: immunoSEQ multiplex PCR; the TCRdb copy retains only in-frame clones and omits some. The profile shows around 2.5 million clones, approximately 93% of them singletons. The sample was naive CD4+ T cells from PBMCs. Subset defined: CD45RA+ positively selected. Every receptor here comes from a man between 18 and 29 years old in good health. Some clones in this sample may be carry-over from other donors' samples.

The chain is built from TRBV30 and TRBJ1-1; a weak D match, TRBD1 (6 bases). The CDR3 runs 15 residues. V lost 2 bases and J 0 bases, leaving 13 bases between the germline ends. Germline V gives CDR1 GTSNPN, CDR2 SVGIG (reference sequence). The CDR3 region has the DNA TGTGCCTGGAGTACAGGGACTTCTGTGAACACTGAAGCTTTCTTT. It codes for CAWSTGTSVNTEAFF.

V is TRBV10-2 and J is TRBJ2-7, with no clear D. Per germline, CDR1 WSHSY and CDR2 SAAADI. The CDR3 is made up of 14 amino acids. V lost 10 bases and J lost 2, with 18 bases in between. In DNA, the CDR3 is TGCGCCACAGGTAGTTTGGGCAGAGCCTACGAGCAGTACTTC. Translation: CATGSLGRAYEQYF.

V is TRBV27 and J is TRBJ2-5; D is perhaps TRBD1 (5 bases). The CDR3 has 16 amino acids. Trimming stripped 6 bases from V and 5 bases from J, with 22 bases between. CDR1 MNHEY and CDR2 SMNVEV come from the germline V gene (reference sequence). The CDR3 DNA reads TGTGCCAGCAGCCCCCGGTTGGGCAGGGCGGAGGAGACCCAGTACTTC. Protein product: CASSPRLGRAEETQYF.

J is TRBJ2-2 and V is TRBV27; 7 positions agree with TRBD1. Unmatched junction bases numbered 5, after V lost 7 bases and J lost 3 bases. CDR1 is MNHEY and CDR2 is SMNVEV in the germline V gene (reference sequence). The CDR3 loop spans 14 amino acids. CDR3 sequence: CASMYRGDTGELFF. CDR3 nucleotides: TGTGCCAGCATGTACAGGGGCGACACCGGGGAGCTGTTTTTT.

This chain connects TRBV5-4 to TRBJ2-1; 11 bases fit TRBD2. Trimming took 0 bases from V and 9 from J; bases not matched to a gene: 11. CDR1 is SGHNT and CDR2 is YYREEE in the germline V gene (reference sequence). This CDR3 spans 17 amino acids. DNA for the CDR3: TGTGCCAGCAGCTTGGCGGGCGCTAGCGGGAGGAGTACTGAGCAGTTCTTC. It is translated as CASSLAGASGRSTEQFF.

This rearrangement joins TRBV7-9 to TRBJ1-1, with D unclear. Germline lookup yields CDR1 SEHNR and CDR2 FQNEAQ (reference sequence). Trimming left V 3 bases short and J 2 bases short, with 7 bases between. The CDR3 extends over 13 amino acids. The CDR3, as DNA: TGTGCCAGCAGCTTTGTTATAAACACTGAAGCTTTCTTT. This gives the protein CASSFVINTEAFF.